These 6 T cell receptor beta chains originate from one sample sequenced in a study. From the RT-PCR reads, TCRdb called clonotypes with MiXCR, one entry per CDR3 protein. The sample consists of about 6,000 distinct CDR3 sequences, about 89% of them appearing once. The sample consisted of memory CD4+ T cells from blood. These receptors originate from a female donor in good health, serving as a healthy control.

To note about this clonotype: Because the library targeted alpha chains, this beta chain is an off-target read whose size means little. The chain recombines TRBV20-1 with TRBJ2-7; no firm D call. The CDR3 covers 12 residues. V was trimmed by 2 bases and J by 0 bases, leaving 5 bases between them. The V gene's germline CDR1 is DFQATT and CDR2 SNEGSKA (reference sequence). CDR3: CSARPSSYEQYF. The CDR3 bases are TGCAGTGCTAGACCGTCCTCCTACGAGCAGTACTTC.

Comment on this clonotype: Little can be read into the size of this beta chain, an off-target read in a library designed for alpha chains. The chain employs TRBV10-3 and TRBJ1-2; TRBD1 aligns across 7 bases. Germline loops: CDR1 ENHRY, CDR2 SYGVKD. Losses at the gene ends were 0 bases for V and 7 bases for J; bases not matched to a gene: 11. This CDR3 spans 16 amino acids. The CDR3 nucleotides are TGTGCCATCAGTGAGTCCCGGGACAGTGGCAACAGTGGCTACACCTTC. Protein sequence: CAISESRDSGNSGYTF.

Regarding this clonotype: Being off target in a library aimed at alpha chains, this beta chain has a size of little meaning. The V gene is TRBV29-1, the J gene TRBJ2-2, with D perhaps matching TRBD1 (6 bases). With 5 bases removed from V and 4 bases from J, the gap between germline ends came to 14 bases. Per the germline V gene, CDR1 is SQVTM and CDR2 is ANQGSEA. The CDR3 has 14 amino acids. CDR3 region: CSVIGSGVTGELFF. CDR3 nucleotide sequence: TGCAGCGTTATTGGGTCAGGGGTCACCGGGGAGCTGTTTTTT.

With respect to this clonotype: The library was built for alpha chains, so this beta chain is an off-target read and its size means little. The chain links TRBV29-1 to TRBJ2-5; unclear D gene. The V end was cut by 3 bases, the J end by 5 bases, with 4 bases between. The length of the CDR3 is 10 residues. Germline V CDR1 and CDR2: SQVTM, ANQGSEA. In nucleotides, the CDR3 is TGCAGCGTTGATCTGGAGACCCAGTACTTC. It encodes CSVDLETQYF. The full variable domain, with the rest looked up from reference TRBV29-1 and TRBJ2-5, is SAVISQKPSRDICQRGTSLTIQCQVDSQVTMMFWYRQQPGQSLTLIATANQGSEATYESGFVIDKFPISRPNLTFSTLTVSNMSPEDSSIYLCSVDLETQYFGPGTRLLVL.

About this clonotype: This beta chain slipped into a library made for alpha chains as a stray read, so its size is not meaningful. CDR3 nucleotides: TGTGCCAGCCGTAGCGGGGCTTCCTCCTACGAGCAGTACTTC. Its translation is CASRSGASSYEQYF. This chain joins TRBV18 and TRBJ2-7; the match to TRBD2 covers 8 bases. The CDR3 loop spans 14 amino acids. CDR1 and CDR2 from the germline V gene are KGHSH and LQKENI. Trimming removed 8 bases from V and 0 bases from J; junction bases left unmatched: 6.

For this clonotype: Within a library made for alpha chains, this beta chain is off target, and its count is uninformative. The genes are TRBV11-2 and TRBJ2-3, with TRBD2 matching over 11 bases. There are 17 residues in the CDR3. V dropped 1 base and J dropped 0; count of bases not matched to a gene: 3. The germline V gene has CDR1 SGHAT and CDR2 FQNNGV. DNA of the CDR3: TGTGCCAGCAGCTTAGGACTAGCGGGGACTAGCACAGATACGCAGTATTTT. Its translation: CASSLGLAGTSTDTQYF.